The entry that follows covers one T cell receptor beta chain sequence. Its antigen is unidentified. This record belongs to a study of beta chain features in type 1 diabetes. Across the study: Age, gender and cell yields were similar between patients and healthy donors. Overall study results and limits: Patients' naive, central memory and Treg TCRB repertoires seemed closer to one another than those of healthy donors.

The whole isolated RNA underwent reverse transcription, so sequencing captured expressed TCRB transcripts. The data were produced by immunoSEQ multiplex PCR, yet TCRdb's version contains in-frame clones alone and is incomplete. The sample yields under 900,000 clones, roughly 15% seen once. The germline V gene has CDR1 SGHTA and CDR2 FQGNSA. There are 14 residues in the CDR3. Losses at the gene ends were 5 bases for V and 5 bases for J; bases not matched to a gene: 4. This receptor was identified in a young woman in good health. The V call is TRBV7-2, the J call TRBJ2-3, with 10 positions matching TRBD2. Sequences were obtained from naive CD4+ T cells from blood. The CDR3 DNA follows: TGTGCCAGCAGCACCGGGACTAGCGTAGATACGCAGTATTTT. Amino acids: CASSTGTSVDTQYF.